This entry lists 16 T cell receptor beta chains sequenced from one sample in a study of TIL therapy for anti-PD-1-resistant metastatic lung cancer. As to time point: pre-treatment sample, taken before nivolumab and TIL therapy. This was the immunoSEQ v3 assay. This table comes from immunoSEQ multiplex PCR, and its TCRdb copy is limited to in-frame clones, with some not included. The sample records tens of thousands of clones, about 80% being singletons. Sequenced here: blood, sampled at baseline. Receptor source: a man between 65 and 80 years old with non-small cell lung cancer.

The chain uses TRBV29-1 and TRBJ1-1; D unclear. The CDR3 totals 10 residues. In germline, CDR1 is SQVTM, CDR2 ANQGSEA. V was clipped by 8 bases and J by 1 base, with 5 bases between them. The CDR3 region has the DNA TGCAGCTCTCAGAACACTGAAGCTTTCTTT. It specifies CSSQNTEAFF.

Details on this clone: This CDR3 is also generated by other DNA sequences in the sample. CDR3 amino acids: CASSLGFTDTQYF. In DNA, the CDR3 is TGTGCCAGCAGCTTAGGCTTCACAGATACGCAGTATTTT. The V call is TRBV11-2, the J call TRBJ2-3; unclear D gene. The V gene lost 1 base and the J gene lost 2 bases, with 4 bases spanning the gap. The V gene's germline CDR1 is SGHAT and CDR2 FQNNGV. CDR3 length equals 13 residues.

The V and J genes are TRBV6-5 and TRBJ2-1; the D gene is possibly TRBD1 (6 bases). CDR3 length: 12 amino acids. Germline lookup yields CDR1 MNHEY and CDR2 SVGAGI. Trimming stripped 6 bases from V and 9 bases from J, with 12 bases between. CDR3 sequence (DNA): TGTGCCAGCAGCCGTTTCAGGGGTGAGCAGTTCTTC. The encoded protein is CASSRFRGEQFF.

The chain has TRBV7-2 and TRBJ1-1; 12 bases line up with TRBD1. CDR1 SGHTA and CDR2 FQGNSA come from the germline V gene. This CDR3 comprises 19 residues. Trimming cost V 5 bases and J 1 base; bases outside gene matches: 14. The CDR3 is CASSLVGSGTGGSNTEAFF. The CDR3, as DNA: TGTGCCAGCAGCCTAGTGGGTTCCGGGACAGGGGGCTCGAACACTGAAGCTTTCTTT. The full variable domain, its missing parts supplied by reference TRBV7-2 and TRBJ1-1, is GAGVSQSPSNKVTEKGKDVELRCDPISGHTALYWYRQSLGQGLEFLIYFQGNSAPDKSGLPSDRFSAERTGGSVSTLTIQRTQQEDSAVYLCASSLVGSGTGGSNTEAFFGQGTRLTVV.

The chain uses TRBV27 and TRBJ2-1; D call uncertain. Germline assignment: CDR1 MNHEY and CDR2 SMNVEV (reference sequence). V shed 5 bases and J shed 3 bases, with 14 bases lying between them. CDR3 length equals 15 residues. The CDR3 sequence is CASSLTGLLYNEQFF. The CDR3 DNA reads TGTGCCAGCAGTCTAACGGGCCTACTCTACAATGAGCAGTTCTTC.

CDR3 bases: TGTGCCAGCAGCACACAGGGAAACATTCAGTACTTC. Protein: CASSTQGNIQYF. The chain has TRBV5-6 and TRBJ2-4; D may be TRBD1 (6 bases). Germline CDR1 and CDR2: SGHDT and YYEEEE. The CDR3 runs 12 residues. V lost 4 bases to trimming and J lost 6 bases, with 8 bases between them.

This clone was seen a handful of times. The chain couples TRBV9 to TRBJ2-1; unclear D gene. The germline CDR1 and CDR2 sequences are SGDLS and YYNGEE. The CDR3 contains 14 residues. Trimming stripped 0 bases from V and 7 bases from J, with 11 bases between. The CDR3 DNA is TGTGCCAGCAGCGTAGGAGCTACCTTAAATGAGCAGTTCTTC. Its protein is CASSVGATLNEQFF.

This clone has only one observation. The chain carries TRBV7-3 and TRBJ2-2; possible D gene TRBD2, 5 bases. The germline V gene encodes CDR1 SGHTA and CDR2 FQGTGA. The CDR3 contains 15 residues. Trimming cost V 6 bases and J 0 bases, with 11 bases left between them. Here the CDR3 reads CASRQADANTGELFF. DNA for the CDR3: TGTGCCAGCAGGCAAGCGGACGCGAACACCGGGGAGCTGTTTTTT. Filled out from reference TRBV7-3 and TRBJ2-2, the complete variable domain reads GAGVSQTPSNKVTEKGKYVELRCDPISGHTALYWYRQSLGQGPEFLIYFQGTGAADDSGLPNDRFFAVRPEGSVSTLKIQRTERGDSAVYLCASRQADANTGELFFGEGSRLTVL.

This chain uses TRBV5-1 with TRBJ1-1, with a possible D match to TRBD1 (5 bases). The CDR3 consists of 14 residues. Germline values: CDR1 SGHRS, CDR2 YFSETQ. Trimming took 4 bases from V and 2 from J, leaving 12 bases between them. The CDR3 sequence is CASSHFQGNTEAFF. CDR3 nucleotide sequence: TGCGCCAGCAGCCACTTCCAGGGAAACACTGAAGCTTTCTTT. The full variable domain, in which reference TRBV5-1 and TRBJ1-1 provide the parts outside the CDR3, is KAGVTQTPRYLIKTRGQQVTLSCSPISGHRSVSWYQQTPGQGLQFLFEYFSETQRNKGNFPGRFSGRQFSNSRSEMNVSTLELGDSALYLCASSHFQGNTEAFFGQGTRLTVV.

The chain couples TRBV7-2 to TRBJ2-3; TRBD2 agrees at 9 bases. CDR1 and CDR2 (germline): SGHTA, FQGNSA. This CDR3 region has 14 residues. Trimming cost V 6 bases and J 3 bases; bases outside gene matches: 4. CDR3 loop: CASRRGLATDTQYF. CDR3 DNA: TGTGCCAGCAGGCGGGGACTAGCTACAGATACGCAGTATTTT.

The gene calls are TRBV27 and TRBJ2-7; the D gene is possibly TRBD2 (6 bases). Germline loops: CDR1 MNHEY, CDR2 SMNVEV (reference sequence). This CDR3 spans 16 amino acids. The V end lost 5 bases, the J end lost 6 bases, and 23 bases lay between the germline ends. The CDR3 DNA is TGTGCCAGCAGTACTGGCCAGGGAGGAGGCAGAGGCGAGCAGTACTTC. Amino acids: CASSTGQGGGRGEQYF.

The J gene is TRBJ2-4, the V gene TRBV27, with 8 bases fitting TRBD1. Germline CDR1 is MNHEY and CDR2 is SMNVEV (reference sequence). With V trimmed by 5 bases and J by 3 bases, 6 bases remained unmatched. The CDR3 totals 15 residues. CDR3 sequence reads: CASSHSGTGKNIQYF. The CDR3 DNA reads as TGTGCCAGCAGTCACTCCGGGACAGGCAAAAACATTCAGTACTTC.

This chain uses TRBV7-9 with TRBJ2-7, with D possibly matching TRBD1 (6 bases). Trimming shortened V by 6 bases and J by 2 bases, and 11 bases separated the two germline ends. Germline values: CDR1 SEHNR, CDR2 FQNEAQ (reference sequence). This CDR3 has 13 residues. CDR3 protein: CASSSDRTYEQYF. The CDR3 region has the DNA TGTGCCAGCAGTTCCGACAGGACCTACGAGCAGTACTTC.

This rearrangement joins TRBV11-3 to TRBJ2-2; D perhaps matches TRBD2 (6 bases). This CDR3 has 17 residues. The germline CDR1 and CDR2 sequences are SGHNT and YENEEA. Between the trimmed V and J ends, which lost 0 bases and 2 bases, there was a span of 13 bases. CDR3 nucleotide sequence: TGTGCCAGCAGCTTAGACTTTGGGAGGCTAAACACCGGGGAGCTGTTTTTT. It codes for CASSLDFGRLNTGELFF.

This clone came up a few times. V is TRBV27 and J is TRBJ2-7; perhaps D is TRBD1 or TRBD2 (5 bases each). The V gene's germline CDR1 is MNHEY and CDR2 SMNVEV (reference sequence). This CDR3 spans 12 amino acids. Trimming removed 4 bases from V and 9 bases from J, with 13 bases in between. The DNA of the CDR3 is TGTGCCAGCAGTTCGGGGACGTTGGCGCAGTACTTC. Residues: CASSSGTLAQYF.

This clone is termed medium-sized. The chain has TRBV27 and TRBJ2-1; 7 bases map to TRBD2. CDR1 is MNHEY, CDR2 SMNVEV, per germline (reference sequence). The CDR3 length is 16 residues. The V gene end was trimmed by 2 bases and the J gene end by 6 bases; junction bases not matched to a gene: 10. The CDR3 spells CASSLPLPGGSNEQFF. The DNA for the CDR3 is TGTGCCAGCAGTTTACCTCTTCCGGGAGGAAGCAATGAGCAGTTCTTC.